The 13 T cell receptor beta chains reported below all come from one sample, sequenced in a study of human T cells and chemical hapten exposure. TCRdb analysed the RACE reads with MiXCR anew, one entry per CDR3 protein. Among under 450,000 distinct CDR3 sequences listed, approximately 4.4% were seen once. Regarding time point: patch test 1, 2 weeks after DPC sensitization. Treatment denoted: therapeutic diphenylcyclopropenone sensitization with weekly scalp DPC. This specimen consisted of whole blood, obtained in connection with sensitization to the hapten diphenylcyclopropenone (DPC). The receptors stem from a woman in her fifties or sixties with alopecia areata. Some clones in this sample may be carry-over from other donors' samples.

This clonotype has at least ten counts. CDR3 DNA sequence: TGTGCCAGCAGCTTTACTGAGCGGGGGGAGACCCAGTACTTC. Its translation: CASSFTERGETQYF. J is TRBJ2-5 and V is TRBV5-4, with 8 bases that match TRBD2. The CDR3 totals 14 residues. CDR1 is SGHNT, CDR2 YYREEE, per germline (reference sequence). V trimming: 2 bases; J trimming: 5 bases; junction bases outside the gene matches: 5.

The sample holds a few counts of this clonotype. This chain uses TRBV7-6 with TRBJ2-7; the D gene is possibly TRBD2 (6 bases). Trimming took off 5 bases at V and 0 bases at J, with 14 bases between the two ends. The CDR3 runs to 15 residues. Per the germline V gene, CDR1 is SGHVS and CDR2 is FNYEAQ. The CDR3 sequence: CASSPLAVSSYEQYF. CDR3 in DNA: TGTGCCAGCAGCCCACTAGCCGTCAGCTCCTACGAGCAGTACTTC.

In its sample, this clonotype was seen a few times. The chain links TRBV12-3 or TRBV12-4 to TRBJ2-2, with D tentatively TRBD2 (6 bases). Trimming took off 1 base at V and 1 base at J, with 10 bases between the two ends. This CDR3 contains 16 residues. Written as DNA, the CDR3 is TGTGCCAGCAGTTTAGTTGCGGGGTGGAACACCGGGGAGCTGTTTTTT. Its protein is CASSLVAGWNTGELFF.

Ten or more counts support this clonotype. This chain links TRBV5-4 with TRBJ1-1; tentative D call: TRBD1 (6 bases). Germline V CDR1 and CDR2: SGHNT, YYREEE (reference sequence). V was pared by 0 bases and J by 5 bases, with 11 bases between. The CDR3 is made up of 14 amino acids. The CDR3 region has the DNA TGTGCCAGCAGCTTGGGCCGGGGGCGGACTGAAGCTTTCTTT. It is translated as CASSLGRGRTEAFF.

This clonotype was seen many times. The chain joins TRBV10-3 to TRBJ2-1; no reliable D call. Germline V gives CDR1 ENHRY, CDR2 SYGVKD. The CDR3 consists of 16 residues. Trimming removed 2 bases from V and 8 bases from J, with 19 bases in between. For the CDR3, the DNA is TGTGCCATCAGTGAGAGTCGGACGGGTCAAGTCGATGAGCAGTTCTTC. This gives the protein CAISESRTGQVDEQFF.

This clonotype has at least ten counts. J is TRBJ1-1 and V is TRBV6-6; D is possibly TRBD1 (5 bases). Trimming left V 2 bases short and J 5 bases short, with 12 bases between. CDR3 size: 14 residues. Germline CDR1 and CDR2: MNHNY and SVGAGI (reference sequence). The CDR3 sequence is CASSYVGGGTEAFF. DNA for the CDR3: TGTGCCAGCAGTTACGTAGGTGGGGGGACTGAAGCTTTCTTT.

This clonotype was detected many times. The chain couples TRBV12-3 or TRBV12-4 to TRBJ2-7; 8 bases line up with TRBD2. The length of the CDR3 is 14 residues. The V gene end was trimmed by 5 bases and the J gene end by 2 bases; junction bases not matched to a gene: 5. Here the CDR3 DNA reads TGTGCCAGCAGTCCTCGGGAGGGAGCCTACGAGCAGTACTTC. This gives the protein CASSPREGAYEQYF.

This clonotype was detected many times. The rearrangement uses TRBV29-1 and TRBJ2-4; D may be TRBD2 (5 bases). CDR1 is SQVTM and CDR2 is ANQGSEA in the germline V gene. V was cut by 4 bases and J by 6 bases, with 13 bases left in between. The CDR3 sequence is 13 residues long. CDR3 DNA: TGCAGCGTTGGGGGAGCTCCAGGAAACATTCAGTACTTC. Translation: CSVGGAPGNIQYF.

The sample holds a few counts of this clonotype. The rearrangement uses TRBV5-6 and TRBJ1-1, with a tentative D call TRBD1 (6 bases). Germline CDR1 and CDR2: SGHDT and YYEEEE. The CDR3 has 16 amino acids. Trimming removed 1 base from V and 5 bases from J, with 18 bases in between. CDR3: CASSLMPTGTGTEAFF. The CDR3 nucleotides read TGTGCCAGCAGCTTGATGCCTACAGGGACTGGGACTGAAGCTTTCTTT.

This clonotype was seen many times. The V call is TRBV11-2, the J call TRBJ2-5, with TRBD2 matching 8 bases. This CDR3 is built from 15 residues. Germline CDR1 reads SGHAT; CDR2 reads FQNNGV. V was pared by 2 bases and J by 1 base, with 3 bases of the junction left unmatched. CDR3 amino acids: CASSLPSGPQETQYF. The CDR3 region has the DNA TGTGCCAGCAGCTTACCTAGCGGGCCCCAAGAGACCCAGTACTTC.

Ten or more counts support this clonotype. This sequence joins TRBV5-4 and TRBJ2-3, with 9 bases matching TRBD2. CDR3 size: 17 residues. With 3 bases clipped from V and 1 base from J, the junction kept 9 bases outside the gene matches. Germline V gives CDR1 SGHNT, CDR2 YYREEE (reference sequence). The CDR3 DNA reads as TGTGCCAGCAGCTCCGGTAGCGGGAGACCGGGCACAGATACGCAGTATTTT. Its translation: CASSSGSGRPGTDTQYF.

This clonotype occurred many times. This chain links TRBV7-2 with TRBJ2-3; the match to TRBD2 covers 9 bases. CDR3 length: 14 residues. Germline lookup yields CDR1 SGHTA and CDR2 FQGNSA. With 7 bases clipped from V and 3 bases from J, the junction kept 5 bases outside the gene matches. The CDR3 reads CASKAGGGTDTQYF. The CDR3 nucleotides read TGTGCCAGCAAAGCGGGGGGAGGGACAGATACGCAGTATTTT.

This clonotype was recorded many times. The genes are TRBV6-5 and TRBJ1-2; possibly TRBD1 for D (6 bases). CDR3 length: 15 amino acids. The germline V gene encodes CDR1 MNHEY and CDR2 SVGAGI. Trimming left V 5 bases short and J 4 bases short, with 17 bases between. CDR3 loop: CASSKVTGGSYGYTF. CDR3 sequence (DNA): TGTGCCAGCAGTAAGGTGACAGGAGGGAGCTATGGCTACACCTTC.